The rows below give T cell receptor beta chains drawn from one sample of a study of CD8+ T cells in alopecia areata. Some clones are missing from TCRdb's copy, which holds only in-frame ones; the method was immunoSEQ multiplex PCR. This sample has about 180,000 clones; roughly 59% occur once, and the top ten carry 1.5% to 2%. This specimen was CD4+ T cells sorted from blood, taken at week 0. The receptor source for this set is a human donor with alopecia areata. Each CDR3 is given with its conserved first and last residue. Fields, in order: J gene, V gene, clone size, D gene, CDR3 DNA, CDR3 protein. D genes are given only for firm matches. For some rows the clone size is stated as once, few or many, or as a class when expanded; others skip it.

TRBJ1-2,TRBV30,NA,NA,TGTGCCTGGACAGGAAACTATGGCTACACCTTC,CAWTGNYGYTF
TRBJ1-5,TRBV19,once,TRBD1,TGTGCCAGTAGTTCCGCTACAGGGGTAAATAGTCAGCCCCAGCATTTT,CASSSATGVNSQPQHF
TRBJ1-6,TRBV9,NA,NA,TGTGCCAGCAGCGTAGGCGGGGACATCAATTCACCCCTCCACTTT,CASSVGGDINSPLHF
TRBJ1-2,TRBV15,few,NA,TGTGCCACCAGCAGAGATGCGCTTTATGGCTACACCTTC,CATSRDALYGYTF
TRBJ2-1,TRBV5-1,NA,NA,TGCGCCTCCTCCGGGACGGATTACAATGAGCAGTTCTTC,CASSGTDYNEQFF
TRBJ2-3,TRBV7-9,NA,NA,TGTGCCAGCAGCTTAGATTTGAGAGCAGATACGCAGTATTTT,CASSLDLRADTQYF
TRBJ1-2,TRBV7-2,few,NA,TGTGCCAGCAGCCCCAAACTTTATGGCTACACCTTC,CASSPKLYGYTF
TRBJ1-1,TRBV14,few,TRBD1,TGTGCCAGCAGCCTCCGACAGGGTCGGACCACTGAAGCTTTCTTT,CASSLRQGRTTEAFF
TRBJ2-3,TRBV11-2,NA,TRBD2,TGTGCCAGCAGCTCAAAGCGGGGGAGCACAGATACGCAGTATTTT,CASSSKRGSTDTQYF
TRBJ1-2,TRBV14,NA,NA,TGTGCCAGCAGCCAAGAACTGGATCATGGCTACACCTTC,CASSQELDHGYTF
TRBJ1-2,TRBV7-2,NA,NA,TGCGCCAGCAGCCAAGATAACGGAGCCTATGGCTACACCTTC,CASSQDNGAYGYTF
TRBJ2-4,TRBV11-2,NA,TRBD1,TGTGCCAGCAGCCCCACAGGGGGGATAGAAAACATTCAGTACTTC,CASSPTGGIENIQYF
TRBJ2-1,TRBV6-5,NA,NA,TGTGCCAGCAGCCCTGGTCAGGGGAAGCAGTTCTTC,CASSPGQGKQFF
TRBJ1-6,TRBV5-6,NA,NA,TGTGCCAGCAGCCCAGGGGATTCACCCCTCCACTTT,CASSPGDSPLHF
TRBJ2-1,TRBV30,few,NA,TGTGCCTGGAGTTGGAACAATGAGCAGTTCTTC,CAWSWNNEQFF
TRBJ2-7,TRBV9,NA,NA,TGTGCCAGCAGCTCCCAGGGGTCTGCCTACGAGCAGTACTTC,CASSSQGSAYEQYF
TRBJ1-2,TRBV29-1,few,TRBD1,TGCAGCGTTGGGGGACAGCTCAACTATGGCTACACCTTC,CSVGGQLNYGYTF
TRBJ1-1,TRBV18,NA,TRBD1,TGTGCCAGCTCACGGACAGGGAGTTATGTCACTGAAGCTTTCTTT,CASSRTGSYVTEAFF
TRBJ1-2,TRBV10-3,NA,NA,TGTGCCATCAGCCGAACAGCAAACTATGGCTACACCTTC,CAISRTANYGYTF
TRBJ1-6,TRBV25-1,NA,NA,TGTGCCAGCAGTGGGTGGGGTTCACCCCTCCACTTT,CASSGWGSPLHF
TRBJ1-4,TRBV2,few,NA,TGTGCCAGCACCCGAACAGGGAGTTGGGGTGAAAAACTGTTTTTT,CASTRTGSWGEKLFF
TRBJ1-1,TRBV29-1,many,NA,TGCAGCGTTAACCACAGGGCCTTGAACACTGAAGCTTTCTTT,CSVNHRALNTEAFF
TRBJ2-1,TRBV5-1,few,TRBD1,TGCGCCAGCAGCACGGGACAGGGCTATGAGCAGTTCTTC,CASSTGQGYEQFF
TRBJ1-6,TRBV7-6,NA,NA,TGTGCCAGCAGCTTAGATTCAACCTATAATTCACCCCTCCACTTT,CASSLDSTYNSPLHF
TRBJ2-7,TRBV30,few,NA,TGTGCCTGGAGTGTCCTGGACACTCCCTACGAGCAGTACTTC,CAWSVLDTPYEQYF
TRBJ1-2,TRBV25-1,NA,NA,TGTGCCAGCAGACCCGACGGACCCTATGGCTACACCTTC,CASRPDGPYGYTF
TRBJ2-4,TRBV5-6,once,TRBD1,TGTGCCAGCAGCTTGGGGACAGGACTAAACATTCAGTACTTC,CASSLGTGLNIQYF
TRBJ2-7,TRBV7-2,NA,TRBD1,TGTGCCAGCAGACCATTGACAGGGGGACTCCCCCACGAGCAGTACTTC,CASRPLTGGLPHEQYF
TRBJ2-7,TRBV5-6,NA,NA,TGTGCCAGCAGCCCCCCGTCAGGAAATTCCTACGAGCAGTACTTC,CASSPPSGNSYEQYF
TRBJ2-3,TRBV9,NA,NA,TGTGCCAGCAGCGTAGCAGGAAAGAGCACAGATACGCAGTATTTT,CASSVAGKSTDTQYF
TRBJ2-5,TRBV6-5,NA,TRBD2,TGTGCCAGCAGTCCGGGACTAGCCTGGGAGACCCAGTACTTC,CASSPGLAWETQYF
TRBJ1-1,TRBV25-1,few,NA,TGTGCCAGCAGAGGGACGTTGAACACTGAAGCTTTCTTT,CASRGTLNTEAFF
TRBJ1-5,TRBV19,NA,TRBD1,TGTGCCAGTAGTACCCACAGGGGCTGGAATCAGCCCCAGCATTTT,CASSTHRGWNQPQHF
TRBJ1-2,TRBV7-2,NA,NA,TGTGCCAGCAGCTTAGGGGGTGGGCATACCTATGGCTACACCTTC,CASSLGGGHTYGYTF
TRBJ2-4,TRBV12-5,NA,NA,TGTGCTAGTGTTCCCCCAAAGTCGCGGGAATTAGCCAAAAACATTCAGTACTTC,CASVPPKSRELAKNIQYF
TRBJ2-4,TRBV11-2,NA,NA,TGTGCCAGCAGCTTAGGCCAGCACAAAAACATTCAGTACTTC,CASSLGQHKNIQYF
TRBJ2-5,TRBV7-2,NA,NA,TGTGCCAGCAGCTCCGGAGGGGCGAGACAGGGACCAAGATGGACCCAGTACTTC,CASSSGGARQGPRWTQYF
TRBJ1-1,TRBV29-1,NA,NA,TGCAGCGTGAGGGACGTGAACACTGAAGCTTTCTTT,CSVRDVNTEAFF
TRBJ1-5,TRBV30,few,NA,TGTGCCTGGAGTGTACGGGGCGGTAATCAGCCCCAGCATTTT,CAWSVRGGNQPQHF
TRBJ2-7,TRBV29-1,NA,TRBD2,TGCAGCGTTGTAGGAACTAGCGGGAGAACTGGCTACGAGCAGTACTTC,CSVVGTSGRTGYEQYF
TRBJ2-1,TRBV4-2,NA,NA,TGTGCCAGCAGCCAAGGGGTGGGCACAAACTCCTACAATGAGCAGTTCTTC,CASSQGVGTNSYNEQFF